This section outlines one TCR beta chain sequence together with its context. The antigen remains undetermined. Treatment here: oral pan-JAK inhibitor, 5-10 mg twice daily. The CDR3 sequence is 11 residues long. Germline values: CDR1 SQVTM, CDR2 ANQGSEA. The V gene lost 2 bases and the J gene lost 7 bases, with 8 bases spanning the gap. These data come from a study of CD8+ T cells in alopecia areata. Study findings and constraints: Greater clonality was observed in lesional scalp samples, especially alopecia totalis/universalis, versus normal scalp. Scalp sequencing captures resident alphabeta T cells of normal skin too. Throughout tofacitinib, many expanded lesional clones continued to persist in scalp and blood.

cDNA prepared by RNA extraction and subsequent reverse transcription served as the template for sequencing. Data came from immunoSEQ multiplex PCR; TCRdb stores just in-frame clones and leaves some out. The sample consists of 150,000 to 200,000 clones, roughly 60% of them appearing once. The origin of this receptor is a human donor with alopecia areata. Sequenced here: CD4+ T cells sorted from blood, sampled at week 24, from a patient treated with tofacitinib. The J gene is TRBJ1-2, the V gene TRBV29-1; D gene unclear. The DNA of the CDR3 is TGCAGCGTTGAAAGGTCCCTTGGCTACACCTTC. Translation: CSVERSLGYTF.